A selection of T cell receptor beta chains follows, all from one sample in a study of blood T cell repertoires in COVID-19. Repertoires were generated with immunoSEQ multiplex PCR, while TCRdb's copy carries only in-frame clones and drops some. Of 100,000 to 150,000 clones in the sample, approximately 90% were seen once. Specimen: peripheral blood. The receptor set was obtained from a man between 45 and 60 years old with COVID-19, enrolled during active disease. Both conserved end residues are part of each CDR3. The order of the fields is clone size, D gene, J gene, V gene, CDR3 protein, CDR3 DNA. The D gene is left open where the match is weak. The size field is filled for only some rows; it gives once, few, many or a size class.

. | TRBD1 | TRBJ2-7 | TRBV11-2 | CASVPTGVSYEQYF | TGTGCCAGCGTACCGACAGGGGTCTCCTACGAGCAGTACTTC
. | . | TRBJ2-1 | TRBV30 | CAWSVSANEQFF | TGTGCCTGGAGTGTTAGCGCCAATGAGCAGTTCTTC
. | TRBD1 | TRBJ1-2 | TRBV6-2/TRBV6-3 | CASSDRDRANYGYTF | TGTGCCAGCAGTGACCGGGACAGGGCCAACTATGGCTACACCTTC
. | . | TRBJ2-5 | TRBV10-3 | CAISEPRQAETQYF | TGTGCCATCAGTGAACCCAGACAGGCGGAGACCCAGTACTTC
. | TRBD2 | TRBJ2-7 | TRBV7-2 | CASSPPLGLANEQYF | TGTGCCAGCAGCCCACCTTTAGGACTAGCCAACGAGCAGTACTTC
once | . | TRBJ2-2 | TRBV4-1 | CASSQGRGNTGELFF | TGCGCCAGCAGCCAAGGCAGGGGCAACACCGGGGAGCTGTTTTTT
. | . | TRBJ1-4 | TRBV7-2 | CASSLATGNNEKLFF | TGTGCCAGCAGCTTAGCCACGGGTAATAATGAAAAACTGTTTTTT
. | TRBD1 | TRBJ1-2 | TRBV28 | CASSTGTGYGYTF | TGTGCCAGCAGCACCGGGACAGGCTATGGCTACACCTTC
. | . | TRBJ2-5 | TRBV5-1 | CASRLGVQETQYF | TGCGCCAGCCGGCTAGGGGTACAAGAGACCCAGTACTTC
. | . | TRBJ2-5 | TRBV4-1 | CASSQGGGGGYQETQYF | TGCGCCAGCAGCCAAGGGGGGGGCGGAGGGTACCAAGAGACCCAGTACTTC
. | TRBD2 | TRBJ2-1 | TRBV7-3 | CASSLGLVNEQFF | TGTGCCAGCAGCTTGGGACTAGTCAATGAGCAGTTCTTC
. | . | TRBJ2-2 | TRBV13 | CASSLGRVTGELFF | TGTGCCAGCAGCTTAGGGCGGGTAACCGGGGAGCTGTTTTTT
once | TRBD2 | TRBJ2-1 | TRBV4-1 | CASSQVLAGPTSYEQFF | TGCGCCAGCAGCCAAGTCCTAGCGGGACCCACGTCGTATGAGCAGTTCTTC
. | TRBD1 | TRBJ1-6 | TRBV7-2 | CASSRDRDNRNSPLHF | TGTGCCAGCAGCAGGGACAGGGATAACCGTAATTCACCCCTCCACTTT
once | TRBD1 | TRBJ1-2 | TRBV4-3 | CASSQAPGGPYGYTF | TGCGCCAGCAGCCAAGCCCCAGGGGGGCCCTATGGCTACACCTTC
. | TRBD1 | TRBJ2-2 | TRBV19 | CASSTGGTTTGELFF | TGTGCCAGTAGTACAGGGGGTACTACCACCGGGGAGCTGTTTTTT
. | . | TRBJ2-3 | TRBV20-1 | CSASTDTQYF | TGCAGTGCTTCTACAGATACGCAGTATTTT
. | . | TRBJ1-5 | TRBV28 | CASSFQRSNQPQHF | TGTGCCAGCAGTTTCCAGCGTAGCAATCAGCCCCAGCATTTT
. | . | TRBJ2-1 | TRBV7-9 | CASSGAQNREQFF | TGTGCCAGCAGCGGAGCTCAAAATAGAGAGCAGTTCTTC
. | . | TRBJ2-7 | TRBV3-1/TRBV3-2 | CASSRGGVSYEQYF | TGTGCCAGCAGCCGTGGAGGGGTTTCCTACGAGCAGTACTTC
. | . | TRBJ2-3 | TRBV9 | CASSPREWGTDTQYF | TGTGCCAGCAGCCCCCGGGAGTGGGGCACAGATACGCAGTATTTT
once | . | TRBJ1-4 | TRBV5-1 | CASSLRDPSEKLFF | TGCGCCAGCAGCTTGCGGGATCCTTCGGAAAAACTGTTTTTT
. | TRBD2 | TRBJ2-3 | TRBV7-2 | CASSSDSGRVDTQYF | TGTGCCAGCAGCTCAGATAGCGGGAGAGTAGATACGCAGTATTTT
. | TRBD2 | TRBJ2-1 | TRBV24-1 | CATGLAGAVNEQFF | TGTGCCACCGGACTAGCGGGAGCGGTAAATGAGCAGTTCTTC
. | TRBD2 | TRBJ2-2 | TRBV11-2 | CASSLQTSGNTGELFF | TGTGCCAGCAGCTTGCAGACTAGCGGGAACACCGGGGAGCTGTTTTTT
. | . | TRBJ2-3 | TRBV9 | CASSAKRVTDTQYF | TGTGCCAGCAGCGCAAAGCGGGTCACAGATACGCAGTATTTT
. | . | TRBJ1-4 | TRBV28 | CASSTSGGRANEKLFF | TGTGCCAGCAGTACCTCCGGGGGAAGGGCTAATGAAAAACTGTTTTTT
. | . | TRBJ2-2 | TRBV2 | CASTGAKGVLGTGELFF | TGTGCCAGCACTGGGGCTAAAGGGGTTTTGGGGACCGGGGAGCTGTTTTTT
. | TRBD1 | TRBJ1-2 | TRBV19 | CASSITSGTGIFGYTF | TGTGCCAGTAGTATCACCTCCGGGACAGGGATATTTGGCTACACCTTC
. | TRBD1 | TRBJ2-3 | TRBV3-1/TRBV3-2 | CASSRQGGTDTQYF | TGTGCCAGCAGTCGACAGGGTGGCACAGATACGCAGTATTTT
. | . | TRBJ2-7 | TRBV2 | CASSEGSGAAYEQYF | TGTGCCAGCAGTGAAGGGTCGGGAGCGGCCTACGAGCAGTACTTC
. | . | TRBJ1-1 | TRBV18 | CASSGSMSTEAFF | TGTGCCAGCTCCGGGAGTATGAGCACTGAAGCTTTCTTT
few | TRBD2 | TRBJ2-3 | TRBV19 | CASSPREGLSVDTQYF | TGTGCCAGTAGTCCGCGGGAGGGCCTGAGCGTGGATACGCAGTATTTT
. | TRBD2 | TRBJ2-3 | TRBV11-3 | CASSPRAGGTDTQYF | TGTGCCAGCAGCCCTCGGGCGGGGGGCACAGATACGCAGTATTTT
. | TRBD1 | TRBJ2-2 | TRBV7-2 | CASSLADRDTGELFF | TGTGCCAGCAGCTTAGCGGACAGGGACACCGGGGAGCTGTTTTTT
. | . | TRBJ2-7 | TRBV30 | CAWSVGLGGEQYF | TGTGCCTGGAGTGTCGGGCTGGGGGGCGAGCAGTACTTC
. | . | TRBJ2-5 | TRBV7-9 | CASSSTRSGETQYF | TGTGCCAGCAGCTCCACGAGGAGTGGGGAGACCCAGTACTTC
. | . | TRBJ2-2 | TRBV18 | CASSPILGELFF | TGTGCCAGCTCACCTATCTTGGGGGAGCTGTTTTTT
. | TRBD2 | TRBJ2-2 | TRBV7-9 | CASSLGSGRPTGELFF | TGTGCCAGCAGCTTAGGTAGCGGGAGGCCCACCGGGGAGCTGTTTTTT
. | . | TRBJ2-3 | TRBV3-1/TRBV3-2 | CASSQATSGTTITDTQYF | TGTGCCAGCAGCCAGGCTACTTCCGGGACAACAATCACAGATACGCAGTATTTT
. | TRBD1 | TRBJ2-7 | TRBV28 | CASKPGQGMFLRYEQYF | TGTGCCAGCAAGCCGGGACAGGGTATGTTTTTGCGCTACGAGCAGTACTTC
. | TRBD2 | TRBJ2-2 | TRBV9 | CASSATGLEGRELFF | TGTGCCAGCAGCGCTACGGGACTAGAGGGCCGGGAGCTGTTTTTT
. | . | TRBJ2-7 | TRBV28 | CASIQGLDYEQYF | TGTGCCAGCATCCAGGGGCTTGACTACGAGCAGTACTTC
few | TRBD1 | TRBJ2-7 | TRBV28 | CASSLGQGAPLTYEQYF | TGTGCCAGCAGTTTGGGACAGGGGGCCCCTCTTACCTACGAGCAGTACTTC
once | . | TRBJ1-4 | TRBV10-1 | CASSESIPGGKLFF | TGCGCCAGCAGTGAGTCGATTCCCGGCGGGAAACTGTTTTTT
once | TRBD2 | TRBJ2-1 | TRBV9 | CASSVGASGGNNEQFF | TGTGCCAGCAGCGTAGGCGCTAGCGGGGGGAACAATGAGCAGTTCTTC
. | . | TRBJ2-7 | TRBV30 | CAWSGGTYEQYF | TGTGCCTGGAGTGGAGGTACCTACGAGCAGTACTTC
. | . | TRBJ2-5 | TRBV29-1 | CSVDKLAGETQYF | TGCAGCGTTGATAAACTAGCTGGGGAGACCCAGTACTTC
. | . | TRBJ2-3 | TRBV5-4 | CASSWPGQRADTQYF | TGTGCCAGCAGCTGGCCGGGACAGCGGGCAGATACGCAGTATTTT
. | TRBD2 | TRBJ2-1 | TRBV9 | CASSVPGGNEQFF | TGTGCCAGCAGCGTTCCGGGGGGCAATGAGCAGTTCTTC
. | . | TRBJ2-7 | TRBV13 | CASSFATDQDEQYF | TGTGCCAGCAGCTTCGCGACAGATCAGGACGAGCAGTACTTC